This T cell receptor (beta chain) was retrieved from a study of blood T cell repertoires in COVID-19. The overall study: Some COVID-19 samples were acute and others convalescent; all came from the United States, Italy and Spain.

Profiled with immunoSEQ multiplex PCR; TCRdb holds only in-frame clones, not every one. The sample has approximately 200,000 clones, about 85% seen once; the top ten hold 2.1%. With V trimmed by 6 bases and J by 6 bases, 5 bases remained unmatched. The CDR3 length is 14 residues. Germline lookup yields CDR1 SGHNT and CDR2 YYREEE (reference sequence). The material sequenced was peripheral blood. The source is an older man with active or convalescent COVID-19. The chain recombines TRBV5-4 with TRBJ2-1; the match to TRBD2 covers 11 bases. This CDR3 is CASKPGTSGNEQFF. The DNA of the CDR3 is TGTGCCAGCAAACCCGGGACTAGCGGCAATGAGCAGTTCTTC. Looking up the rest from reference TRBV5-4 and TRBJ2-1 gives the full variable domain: ETGVTQSPTHLIKTRGQQVTLRCSSQSGHNTVSWYQQALGQGPQFIFQYYREEENGRGNFPPRFSGLQFPNYSSELNVNALELDDSALYLCASKPGTSGNEQFFGPGTRLTVL.